The table lists the clone carrying this T cell receptor beta chain with a few counts. Its antigen is currently unknown. This specimen belongs to a study of CD8+CD57+ T cells in acquired aplastic anemia. Whole-study results and caveats: The same twenty-nine CD8+ CDR3 sequences occurred in patients and in controls.

The germline gives CDR1 DFQATT, CDR2 SNEGSKA (reference sequence). This CDR3 contains 14 residues. V gave up 6 bases and J gave up 0 bases; unmatched junction bases: 4. Genomic DNA, serving as template, underwent TCR beta VDJ and CDR3 profiling. MiXCR, applied by TCRdb to the reads, yields one record per CDR3 protein. The sample consists of 450,000 to 550,000 distinct CDR3 sequences, about a third of them appearing once. CD8+CD57+ cell expansion had been shown by flow cytometry in patients chosen for sequencing. The rearrangement joins TRBV20-1 to TRBJ1-5, with TRBD1 matching over 8 bases. Input material: sorted CD4+, CD8+, or CD8+CD57+ T cells (not recorded which) from PBMCs. This clonotype was sampled from a human donor with aplastic anemia. CDR3 sequence (DNA): TGCAGTGCCCAGGGGGCTATTAGCAATCAGCCCCAGCATTTT. This sequence encodes CSAQGAISNQPQHF.